This TCR beta chain came from a study of early T cells in non-severe SARS-CoV-2 infection. Across the study: Sequencing of unsorted whole blood was done on bulk RNA, leaving chains unpaired. General study findings and limits: Missing private and CD4 specificities, VDJdb matching favored anti-spike CD8 responses.

Individual cDNA molecules were tagged with unique molecular identifiers, the study reported. TCRdb reprocessed the 5' RACE reads with MiXCR, giving one entry per CDR3 protein. This table has 35,000 to 50,000 distinct CDR3 sequences, roughly 7.1% appearing once. This clonotype was observed at least ten times. Its antigen is still unknown. The sequencing sample was made of whole blood. This TCR derives from an adult who was a healthcare worker with PCR-confirmed SARS-CoV-2 infection or an uninfected control (not recorded which).

The CDR3: CATSRVADHPPDTQYF. The CDR3 DNA reads TGTGCCACCAGCAGAGTCGCGGACCATCCTCCAGATACGCAGTATTTT. This chain connects TRBV15 to TRBJ2-3; D unresolved. The CDR3 spans 16 residues. Trimming stripped 1 base from V and 4 bases from J, with 15 bases between. Germline V gene data show CDR1 as LNHNV and CDR2 as YYDKDF (reference sequence).